Shown below are 11 T cell receptor beta chains from a single sample sequenced in a study of patients and donors after allogeneic stem cell transplantation. TCRdb re-analysed the RT-PCR reads in MiXCR, keeping a single row per CDR3 protein. The table has fewer than 200,000 distinct CDR3 sequences, 30% seen once; the top ten hold 3.2%. The sequenced sample was blood, either unsorted or a sorted T cell fraction (not recorded which). Every receptor here comes from a human donor who was either an allogeneic HSCT recipient or a stem cell or donor lymphocyte infusion donor (not recorded which). It is not recorded whose cells these are; they may come from a transplant donor.

The chain recombines TRBV29-1 with TRBJ2-7, with 7 bases matching TRBD1. Germline CDR1 and CDR2: SQVTM and ANQGSEA. The J segment lost 4 bases and the V segment lost 4 bases, leaving 4 bases of the junction unmatched. This CDR3 is built from 12 residues. The CDR3 nucleotides are TGCAGCGTTGTTAGGGGGCAGTACGAGCAGTACTTC. Its translation is CSVVRGQYEQYF.

This clonotype was counted only a few times. The chain employs TRBV28 and TRBJ1-3; the D is unclear. Trimming stripped 6 bases from V and 0 bases from J, with 15 bases between. The germline CDR1 and CDR2 sequences are MDHEN and SYDVKM. CDR3 size: 16 residues. DNA of the CDR3: TGTGCCAGCAGGAGGGTTCGACTGCGCTCTGGAAACACCATATATTTT. Amino acids: CASRRVRLRSGNTIYF.

This clonotype has a single count. This chain joins TRBV4-3 and TRBJ2-3; 9 positions match TRBD2. The CDR3 is made up of 14 amino acids. V was pared by 8 bases and J by 8 bases, with 11 bases of the junction left unmatched. Per the germline V gene, CDR1 is LGHNA and CDR2 is YSLEER. In DNA, the CDR3 is TGCGCCAGCGGGGACCAGACTAGCGGAGTTACGCAGTATTTT. Translating it yields CASGDQTSGVTQYF.

The J gene is TRBJ2-7, the V gene TRBV11-2; TRBD2 might be the D (5 bases). Germline-derived CDR1 and CDR2 are SGHAT and FQNNGV. The V gene lost 0 bases and the J gene lost 3 bases, with 6 bases spanning the gap. The CDR3 extends over 13 amino acids. CDR3 sequence: CASSLDRDYEQYF. CDR3 nucleotides: TGTGCCAGCAGCTTAGACCGGGACTACGAGCAGTACTTC.

The rearrangement uses TRBV4-2 and TRBJ2-1; D gene ambiguous. Germline V gene data show CDR1 as LGHNA and CDR2 as YNFKEQ. Trimming took 1 base from V and 5 from J, leaving 6 bases between them. The CDR3 has 13 residues. CDR3 DNA: TGTGCCAGCAGCCAAGCCCAAGACAATGAGCAGTTCTTC. This codes for CASSQAQDNEQFF.

The sample holds a few counts of this clonotype. CDR3 in amino acids: CASVRDRGDNEQFF. The CDR3 region has the DNA TGCGCCAGCGTCCGGGACAGGGGGGATAATGAGCAGTTCTTC. The genes are TRBV4-3 and TRBJ2-1, with 11 positions matching TRBD1. The CDR3 has 14 residues. The V and J ends lost 8 bases and 7 bases, in that order; junction bases with no gene match: 7. The germline V gene encodes CDR1 LGHNA and CDR2 YSLEER.

The chain employs TRBV20-1 and TRBJ2-7; D is unresolved. The germline CDR1 and CDR2 sequences are DFQATT and SNEGSKA (reference sequence). V was cut by 1 base and J by 1 base, with 8 bases left in between. This CDR3 spans 13 amino acids. CDR3 protein: CSARGDTSYEQYF. DNA of the CDR3: TGCAGTGCTAGAGGTGACACGTCCTACGAGCAGTACTTC.

This chain connects TRBV7-3 to TRBJ2-1; D may be TRBD2 (5 bases). Germline V CDR1 and CDR2: SGHTA, FQGTGA. The CDR3 spans 15 residues. V gave up 10 bases and J gave up 6 bases, with 22 bases separating them. The CDR3: CATSIDGGGGNEQFF. The CDR3 DNA is TGTGCCACATCAATCGACGGAGGCGGCGGCAATGAGCAGTTCTTC.

This clonotype came up a few times. This chain connects TRBV7-9 to TRBJ2-3; D is perhaps TRBD2 (6 bases). CDR1 is SEHNR, CDR2 FQNEAQ, per germline (reference sequence). The CDR3 is made up of 14 amino acids. V lost 0 bases and J 7 bases, leaving 11 bases between the germline ends. CDR3 in DNA: TGTGCCAGCAGCTTAGCAGCGGCGGGGCATACGCAGTATTTT. Its protein product is CASSLAAAGHTQYF.

This clonotype has only a few counts. V usage is TRBV7-9 and J usage is TRBJ2-5, with no clear D. V lost 4 bases and J 3 bases, leaving 12 bases between the germline ends. The CDR3 spans 14 residues. The germline V gene has CDR1 SEHNR and CDR2 FQNEAQ (reference sequence). The CDR3 is CASSSLGWKETQYF. DNA for the CDR3: TGTGCCAGCAGCTCGCTAGGGTGGAAAGAGACCCAGTACTTC.

The V and J genes are TRBV3-1 and TRBJ1-3, with D hard to call. The CDR3 length is 14 residues. CDR1 and CDR2 from the germline V gene are LGHDT and YNNKEL (reference sequence). V was clipped by 4 bases and J by 0 bases, with 7 bases between them. This CDR3 reads CASSPQSSGNTIYF. The CDR3 DNA reads TGTGCCAGCAGCCCACAGAGCTCTGGAAACACCATATATTTT.